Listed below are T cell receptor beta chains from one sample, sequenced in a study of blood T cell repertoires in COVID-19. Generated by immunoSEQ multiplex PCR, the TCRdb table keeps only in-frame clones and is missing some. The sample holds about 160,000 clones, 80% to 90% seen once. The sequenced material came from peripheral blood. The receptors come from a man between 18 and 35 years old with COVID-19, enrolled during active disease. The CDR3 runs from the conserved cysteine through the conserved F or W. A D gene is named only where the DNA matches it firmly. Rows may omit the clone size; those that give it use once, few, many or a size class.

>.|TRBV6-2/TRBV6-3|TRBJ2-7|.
TGTGCCAGCAGTTACTCGATCTCCACAGTAATTCACGAGCAGTACTTC
CASSYSISTVIHEQYF
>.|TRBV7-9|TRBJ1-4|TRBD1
TGTGCCAGCAGCCCGCCGGGACAGAGTAATGAAAAACTGTTTTTT
CASSPPGQSNEKLFF
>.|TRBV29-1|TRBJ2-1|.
TGCAGCGTCCGACAGTACAATGAGCAGTTCTTC
CSVRQYNEQFF
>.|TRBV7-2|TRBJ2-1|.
TGTGCCAGCAGCTTCTTCCCCAGGGTCGATGAGCAGTTCTTC
CASSFFPRVDEQFF
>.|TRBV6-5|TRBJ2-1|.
TGTGCCAGCATGGCGATGCTAGCGCTCTACAATGAGCAGTTCTTC
CASMAMLALYNEQFF
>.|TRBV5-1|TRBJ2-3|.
TGCGCCAGCAGCTCTCCTCCGGGACTCCGCACAGATACGCAGTATTTT
CASSSPPGLRTDTQYF
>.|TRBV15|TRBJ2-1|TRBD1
TGTGCCACCAGCAGTGACCAGGGGGCCGGAGAGCAGTTCTTC
CATSSDQGAGEQFF
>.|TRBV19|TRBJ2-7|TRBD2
TGTGCCAGTAGTTCCCATCTCGGGAGGTACGACGAGCAGTACTTC
CASSSHLGRYDEQYF
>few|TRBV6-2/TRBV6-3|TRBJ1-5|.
TGTGCCAGCAGCCCCGCGGGGCCCAGCAATCAGCCCCAGCATTTT
CASSPAGPSNQPQHF
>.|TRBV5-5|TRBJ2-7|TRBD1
TGTGCCAGCAGCTTAGTCTACCGGGACAGGTCCGACGAGCAGTACTTC
CASSLVYRDRSDEQYF
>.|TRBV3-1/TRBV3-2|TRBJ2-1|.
TGTGCCAGCAGCCAAGACAGGGCTGCCAGGGTTGAGCAGTTCTTC
CASSQDRAARVEQFF
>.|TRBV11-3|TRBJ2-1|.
TGTGCCAGCAGCTTAGGGCGAGGTGGTGAGCAGTTCTTC
CASSLGRGGEQFF
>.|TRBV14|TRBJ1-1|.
TGTGCCAGCAGCCGGGCCTCGAACACTGAAGCTTTCTTT
CASSRASNTEAFF
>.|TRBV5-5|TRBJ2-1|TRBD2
TGTGCCAGCAGCCCGGGACTAGCGGGAGTAGGAGAGCAGTTCTTC
CASSPGLAGVGEQFF
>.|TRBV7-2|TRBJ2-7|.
TGTGCCAGCAGCCTTAGGACTGTTATGATCGAGCAGTACTTC
CASSLRTVMIEQYF
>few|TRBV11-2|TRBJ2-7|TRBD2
TGTGCCAGCAGCTTGACAGCGGGAGCGAGCCACGAGCAGTACTTC
CASSLTAGASHEQYF
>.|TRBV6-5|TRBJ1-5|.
TGTGCCAGCAGACGGGGAAGCAATCAGCCCCAGCATTTT
CASRRGSNQPQHF
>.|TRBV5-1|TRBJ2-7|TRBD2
TGCCCCCGCAGCGCGGGGGGGGGCGGGGGCGAGCAGTACTTC
CPRSAGGGGGEQYF
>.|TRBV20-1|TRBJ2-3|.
TGCAGTGCCCAAAAAACAGATACGCAGTATTTT
CSAQKTDTQYF
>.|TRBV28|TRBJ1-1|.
TGTGCCAGCCGACAGGTTCCCTTTTCGGCTTTCTTT
CASRQVPFSAFF
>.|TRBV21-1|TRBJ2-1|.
TGTGCCAGCAGCAAAGCCGCTAGCGAGAGCTCCTACAATGAGCAGTTCTTC
CASSKAASESSYNEQFF
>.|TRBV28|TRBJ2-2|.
TGTGCCAGCAGTTTAATCACAGCGAACACCGGGGAGCTGTTTTTT
CASSLITANTGELFF
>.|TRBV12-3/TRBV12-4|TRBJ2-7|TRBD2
TGTGCCAGCAGCCCTAGCGGGAGTGGCGAGCAGTACTTC
CASSPSGSGEQYF
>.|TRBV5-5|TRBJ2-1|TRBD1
TGTGCCAGCAACCGGGACAGGGGGGACAATGAGCAGTTCTTC
CASNRDRGDNEQFF
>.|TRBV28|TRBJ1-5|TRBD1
TGTGCCAGCAGTTCGAACAAAGTAGACAGGGCCCGGCAGCCCCAGCATTTT
CASSSNKVDRARQPQHF
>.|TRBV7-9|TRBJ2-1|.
TGTGCCAGCAGCTCCCGACTAGGGGTCGATGAGCAGTTCTTC
CASSSRLGVDEQFF
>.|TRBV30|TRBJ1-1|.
TGTGCCTGGAGCGCCAGGGGTAACACTGAAGCTTTCTTT
CAWSARGNTEAFF
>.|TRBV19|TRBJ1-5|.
TGTGCCAGTAGCCCTTGGGGGGGCAGCAATCAGCCCCAGCATTTT
CASSPWGGSNQPQHF
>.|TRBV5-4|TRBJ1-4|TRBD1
TGTGCCAGCAGCGGGAGGACAGGGGGAAATGAAAAACTGCTTTTT
CASSGRTGGNEKLLF
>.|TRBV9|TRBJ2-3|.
TGTGCCAGCAGCGCACAGCCAGATACGCAGTATTTT
CASSAQPDTQYF
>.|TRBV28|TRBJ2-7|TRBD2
TGTGCCAGCAGTGAGGAGGGGAGGGGAGCCTACGAGCAGTACTTC
CASSEEGRGAYEQYF
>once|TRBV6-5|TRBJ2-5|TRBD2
TGTGCCAGCAGCTACAGGTGGGGGGGAGAGACCCAGTACTTC
CASSYRWGGETQYF
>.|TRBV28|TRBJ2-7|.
TGTGCCAGCAGTTTCCGCCCCCCCCCGGGCTCCTACGAGCAGTACTTC
CASSFRPPPGSYEQYF
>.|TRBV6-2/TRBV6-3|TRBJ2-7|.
TGTGCCAGCAGTTCCCAGGCCAGGTACTCCTACGAGCAGTACTTC
CASSSQARYSYEQYF
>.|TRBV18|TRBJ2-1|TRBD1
TGTGCCAGCTCACTCCGGGACAGGGGCTACAATGAGCAGTTCTTC
CASSLRDRGYNEQFF
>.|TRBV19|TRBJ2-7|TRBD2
TGTGCCACCCGGCCTGCTAGCGGACCCTACGAGCAGTACTTC
CATRPASGPYEQYF
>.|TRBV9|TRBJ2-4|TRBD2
TGTGCCAGCAGCGGCGGGACTAGCGGAAGGTTCGGCATTCAGTACTTC
CASSGGTSGRFGIQYF
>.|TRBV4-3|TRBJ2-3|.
TGCGCCAGCAGCCAATCGGTCGACAGCCGAAGGGTCGATACGCAGTATTTT
CASSQSVDSRRVDTQYF
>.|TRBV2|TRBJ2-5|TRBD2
TGTGCCAGCAGCGGACTAGCGGGGCCTCGGGAGACCCAGTACTTC
CASSGLAGPRETQYF
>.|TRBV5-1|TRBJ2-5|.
TGCGCCAGCAGCTTGGCAATAGTGGAGACCCAGTACTTC
CASSLAIVETQYF
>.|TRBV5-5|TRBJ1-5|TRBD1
TGTGCCAGCAGCTATTCAGGGGGTTTGGAGCCCCAGCATTTT
CASSYSGGLEPQHF
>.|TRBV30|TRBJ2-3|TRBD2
TGTGCCTGGAGTCCTCGCCCGGGAGGAGGGAGCACAGATACGCAGTATTTT
CAWSPRPGGGSTDTQYF
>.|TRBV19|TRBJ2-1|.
TGTGCCAGTGTGGGGGCTAGCACAGACTACAATGAGCAGTTCTTC
CASVGASTDYNEQFF
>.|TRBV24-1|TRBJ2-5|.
TGTGCCACCAGTGATTTGAGGGCGGGCGAGACCCAGTACTTC
CATSDLRAGETQYF
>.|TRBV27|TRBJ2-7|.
TGTGCCAGCAGTATCTCAACTCTAGCGCGAGAGCAGTACTTC
CASSISTLAREQYF
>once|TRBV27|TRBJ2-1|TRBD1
TGTGCCAGCAGACAGGGGCCACAGAGCTCCTACAATGAGCAGTTCTTC
CASRQGPQSSYNEQFF
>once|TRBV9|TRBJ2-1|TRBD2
TGTGCCAGCAGCGTAGTAGCGGGAGGGAACAATGAGCAGTTCTTC
CASSVVAGGNNEQFF
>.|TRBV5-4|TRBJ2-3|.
TGTGCCAGCAGCTTCAGGACTGGGGCAGATACGCAGTATTTT
CASSFRTGADTQYF